The table lists the clone carrying this T cell receptor beta chain with many counts. The sample originates from a study of metastatic and nonmetastatic thyroid tumors. For the study at large: Malignant and benign thyroid patients had repertoires compared in peripheral blood and tumor or nodule tissue.

Germline CDR1 is MDHEN and CDR2 is SYDVKM. This CDR3 spans 15 amino acids. V was cut by 5 bases and J by 4 bases, with 17 bases left in between. TCRdb reassembled clones from the PCR reads with MiXCR. The sample lists 50,000 to 70,000 clones; about 4% were seen once. Thyroid surgery had not been preceded by any treatment in any patient. The chain employs TRBV28 and TRBJ1-1, with TRBD1 as a possible D gene (5 bases). The sample consisted of blood. This TCR derives from a female donor with papillary thyroid cancer or a benign thyroid nodule (not recorded which). Some clones in this sample may be carry-over from other donors' samples. This CDR3 is CASSPPEGSSTEAFF. CDR3 in DNA: TGTGCCAGCAGTCCTCCCGAGGGGTCCAGCACTGAAGCTTTCTTT.